A selection of T cell receptor beta chains follows, all from one sample in a study of cytotoxic CD8 clonotypes in ibrutinib-treated CLL. Libraries were prepared by immunoSEQ multiplex PCR; TCRdb keeps only in-frame clonotypes and omits some of them. Found here are 200,000 to 250,000 clones, around 70% of them singletons; the top ten hold roughly 5.9%. Material: PBMCs, obtained after 12 months of ibrutinib treatment. The receptors here all came from a human donor with chronic lymphocytic leukemia. CDR3s include the opening cysteine and the closing phenylalanine or tryptophan. Fields, in order: V gene, D gene, J gene, clone size, CDR3 DNA, CDR3 protein. A D gene is named only where the DNA matches it firmly. Clone sizes are given selectively: once, few, many, or a class where the clone is expanded.

TRBV30	TRBD1	TRBJ1-5	once	TGTGCCTGGAGTGGACAGGGGGCGCGGGGTCAGCCCCAGCATTTT	CAWSGQGARGQPQHF
TRBV27	TRBD1	TRBJ2-3	NA	TGTGCCAGCAGTGCGAGCAGGGGGCCCCGTTGGACAGATACGCAGTATTTT	CASSASRGPRWTDTQYF
TRBV5-4	NA	TRBJ2-3	NA	TGTGCCAGCAGCTTGTTTCCGGGAGCAGATACGCAGTATTTT	CASSLFPGADTQYF
TRBV7-8	NA	TRBJ2-7	NA	TGTGCCAGCAGCTTTACCCGGACCTCCTACGAGCAGTACTTC	CASSFTRTSYEQYF
TRBV6-5	TRBD1	TRBJ2-7	NA	TGTGCCAGCAGTCCCCGACAGGGCCCCTACGAGCAGTACTTC	CASSPRQGPYEQYF
TRBV5-1	NA	TRBJ2-7	few	TGCGCCAGCAGCTTCTTGGCGCAATCCTACGAGCAGTACTTC	CASSFLAQSYEQYF
TRBV4-1	NA	TRBJ2-7	NA	TGCGCCAGCAGCCAAGTCAGGGGGGAATACGAGCAGTACTTC	CASSQVRGEYEQYF
TRBV2	NA	TRBJ2-7	NA	TGTGCCAGCAGAACAGAGTTCGAGCAGTACTTC	CASRTEFEQYF
TRBV5-1	TRBD1	TRBJ2-3	NA	TGCGCCAGCAGCTTGACAGGACAGGGGGCAAGGACAGATACGCAGTATTTT	CASSLTGQGARTDTQYF
TRBV27	TRBD1	TRBJ2-2	NA	TGTGCCAGCAGTTTAGACAGGGGTACCGGGGAGCTGTTTTTT	CASSLDRGTGELFF
TRBV27	NA	TRBJ1-5	NA	TGTGCCAGCAGTCCCTTCGGGGGGGTTGAGCAGCCCCAGCATTTT	CASSPFGGVEQPQHF
TRBV9	NA	TRBJ2-7	NA	TGTGCCAGCAGCGTAGACTACGGGAGTCGTGGCGAGCAGTACTTC	CASSVDYGSRGEQYF
TRBV19	NA	TRBJ1-5	NA	TGTGCCAGTAGTCCGGGACCGATAGGGAATAGCAATCAGCCCCAGCATTTT	CASSPGPIGNSNQPQHF
TRBV30	NA	TRBJ1-4	NA	TGTGCCTGGAGTGTACCTGGGGGCGCCAAGGAAAAACTGTTTTTT	CAWSVPGGAKEKLFF
TRBV27	TRBD1	TRBJ2-7	NA	TGTGCCAGCTACCCCCGGGACAGTCCCTACGAGCAGTACTTC	CASYPRDSPYEQYF
TRBV7-2	NA	TRBJ1-4	NA	TGTGCCAGCAGCTTAGATGGGGCATTGAGGAGCTTCAATGAAAAACTGTTTTTT	CASSLDGALRSFNEKLFF
TRBV11-2	NA	TRBJ1-5	few	TGTGCCAGCAGCTTAGAGGGAGTTAGCAATCAGCCCCAGCATTTT	CASSLEGVSNQPQHF
TRBV10-3	NA	TRBJ1-1	NA	TGTGCCATCGGGGCAGCGAGCCCGAACACTGAAGCTTTCTTT	CAIGAASPNTEAFF
TRBV11-2	NA	TRBJ1-6	few	TGTGCCAGCAGCTTGCATGGGGCAGGTAGCTCCTATAATTCACCCCTCCACTTT	CASSLHGAGSSYNSPLHF
TRBV9	TRBD2	TRBJ2-1	NA	TGTGCCAGCAGCGACTCATCGACTTGGACTAGCGGGAGGGGTGAGCAGTTCTTC	CASSDSSTWTSGRGEQFF